The T cell receptor beta chain described here comes from a study of blood T cell repertoires in COVID-19. Across the study: There were acute and convalescent COVID-19 samples, and they came from the United States, Italy and Spain.

TCRdb's table, derived via immunoSEQ multiplex PCR, lists solely in-frame clones and lacks some. The table lists 95,000 to 150,000 clones, 82% of them singletons. This CDR3 comprises 15 residues. Germline CDR1 is MNHEY and CDR2 is SVGAGI. V was trimmed by 4 bases and J by 2 bases, leaving 12 bases between them. The V and J genes are TRBV6-5 and TRBJ1-5, with D perhaps TRBD1 (6 bases). The clonotype comes from a woman between 70 and 85 years old with acute or convalescent COVID-19. Sample: peripheral blood. Here the CDR3 reads CASSSGQLRNQPQHF. The CDR3 DNA reads TGTGCCAGCAGTTCTGGACAGTTACGCAATCAGCCCCAGCATTTT.